A selection of T cell receptor beta chains follows, all from one sample in a study of molecular identifiers for immune sequencing clone quantification. TCRdb re-called the PCR reads through MiXCR, storing one row per CDR3 protein. The table includes approximately 550,000 distinct CDR3 sequences, around 23% detected once. The sample comprised naive CD8+ T cells from blood, with Jurkat cell RNA spiked in. These receptors came from a human donor in good health. Some libraries in this study had Jurkat cell RNA spiked in. CDR3s include the opening cysteine and the closing phenylalanine or tryptophan. D genes are given only for firm matches.

j_gene | d_gene | len | v_gene | CDR3aa
TRBJ2-7 | TRBD1 | 13 | TRBV9 | CASSGDRGAEQYF
TRBJ2-7 | - | 14 | TRBV15 | CATSKVRGTYEQYF
TRBJ2-7 | - | 10 | TRBV6-2/TRBV6-3 | CATGGHEQYF
TRBJ1-1 | - | 15 | TRBV5-8 | CASSLSPGFRAEAFF
TRBJ2-2 | - | 17 | TRBV4-1 | CASSQEWDSLATGELFF
TRBJ1-2 | - | 15 | TRBV19 | CASTEAPGHLYGYTF
TRBJ2-7 | - | 14 | TRBV7-2 | CASSLMGRSYEQYF
TRBJ2-1 | - | 16 | TRBV28 | CASSFPDIQPYNEQFF
TRBJ1-2 | - | 14 | TRBV10-3 | CAISVSSANYGYTF
TRBJ2-1 | - | 15 | TRBV5-4 | CASSPGVSSYNEQFF
TRBJ2-3 | TRBD2 | 17 | TRBV6-2/TRBV6-3 | CASSYFGLAGGSDTQYF
TRBJ2-4 | - | 15 | TRBV4-3 | CASSQVAVGGNIQYF
TRBJ2-7 | - | 14 | TRBV5-1 | CASSLSTVNYEQYF
TRBJ1-1 | - | 12 | TRBV10-3 | CAISRGSTAAFF
TRBJ1-5 | - | 17 | TRBV27 | CASSPSWGARSYQPQHF
TRBJ1-2 | TRBD1 | 15 | TRBV29-1 | CSVETWDRDFYGYTF
TRBJ2-2 | - | 13 | TRBV7-6 | CASSSLKPGELFF
TRBJ1-1 | - | 15 | TRBV30 | CAWSLGGGSGTEAFF
TRBJ1-1 | - | 15 | TRBV7-9 | CASSLSRGLDTEAFF
TRBJ2-1 | TRBD2 | 15 | TRBV5-3 | CASSSPGGAQGEQFF
TRBJ1-2 | - | 15 | TRBV29-1 | CSVGQSPINNYGYTF
TRBJ1-2 | TRBD1 | 14 | TRBV20-1 | CSADDREANYGYTF
TRBJ1-5 | - | 15 | TRBV19 | CASRGGTRGITPQHF
TRBJ1-1 | - | 12 | TRBV28 | CASKHLNTEAFF
TRBJ1-1 | - | 15 | TRBV5-6 | CASSDGAFMGAEAFF
TRBJ2-2 | - | 18 | TRBV13 | CASSSEHQTGRSAGELFF
TRBJ2-5 | - | 14 | TRBV2 | CASSEGDYQEAQYF
TRBJ2-3 | - | 15 | TRBV6-2/TRBV6-3 | CASSYLGASTDTQYF
TRBJ2-3 | - | 15 | TRBV7-6 | CASSRSGGPTDTQYF
TRBJ1-1 | - | 13 | TRBV29-1 | CSVVVVGYTEAFF
TRBJ2-2 | - | 14 | TRBV27 | CASSISWNTGELFF
TRBJ2-2 | TRBD2 | 20 | TRBV6-5 | CASSRKDPGLAGTNTGELFF
TRBJ2-7 | TRBD1 | 14 | TRBV4-3 | CSSSPGQGSYEQYF
TRBJ2-3 | - | 15 | TRBV28 | CASSLRPPGTDTQYF
TRBJ2-2 | - | 16 | TRBV7-9 | CASSIPDVANTGELFF
TRBJ2-1 | TRBD2 | 16 | TRBV7-6 | CASSLVAGGQSGEQFF
TRBJ2-1 | - | 16 | TRBV2 | CASSGPLAGPYNEQFF
TRBJ1-5 | - | 15 | TRBV4-1 | CASSQWSGNEQPQHF
TRBJ2-3 | - | 15 | TRBV6-5 | CASSYGGLGTDTQYF
TRBJ1-1 | TRBD1 | 13 | TRBV7-9 | CARRGPGGGEAFF
TRBJ2-7 | - | 12 | TRBV29-1 | CSVESESYEQYF
TRBJ1-2 | - | 15 | TRBV2 | CASSKQSGINYGYTF
TRBJ2-1 | TRBD2 | 16 | TRBV4-3 | CASSQERTSGYNEQFF
TRBJ1-5 | TRBD1 | 15 | TRBV12-3/TRBV12-4 | CASSFSGQAGQPQHF
TRBJ1-2 | - | 12 | TRBV12-3/TRBV12-4 | CASSQGSHGYTF
TRBJ2-3 | TRBD2 | 18 | TRBV5-5 | CASSLATSGGALADTQYF
TRBJ2-7 | - | 12 | TRBV6-2/TRBV6-3 | CASQELDRWQYF
TRBJ1-6 | - | 17 | TRBV4-3 | CASSRDRGDFYNSPLHF
TRBJ2-1 | - | 13 | TRBV24-1 | CATSDVSDNEQFF
TRBJ1-3 | - | 12 | TRBV29-1 | CCVVEGGNTIYF
TRBJ1-3 | - | 15 | TRBV6-2/TRBV6-3 | CASSHGRSSGNTIYF
TRBJ2-7 | - | 12 | TRBV27 | CASSNLGIEQYF
TRBJ2-7 | - | 15 | TRBV28 | CASSLRGLVAYEQYF
TRBJ2-6 | - | 16 | TRBV7-9 | CASSPPDNSGANVLTF